Detailed here is one T cell receptor (beta chain). Authors' methods: Quantification of nucleated cells was approximated via reference gene primer amplification. Generated by immunoSEQ multiplex PCR, the TCRdb table keeps only in-frame clones and is missing some. The V and J calls and clone size were taken over from that table, and D and trimming were inferred from the DNA. The sample includes 45,000 to 55,000 clones, roughly 91% of them seen just once. V lost 5 bases, J lost 6 bases, and 16 bases lay in between. The CDR3 sequence is 15 residues long. Germline CDR1 is SGHTA and CDR2 is FQGNSA. This entry is derived from a study of blood T cell repertoires in COVID-19. About the study: Both acute and convalescent COVID-19 samples were obtained from the United States, Italy and Spain. Nucleic acid was either cDNA or gDNA, and it came from T cells, B-cell-depleted T cells, or PBMCs.

This clonotype originated in a human donor in a cohort sampled during active COVID-19. Material: peripheral blood. The V call is TRBV7-2, the J call TRBJ2-2, with D tentatively TRBD1 (5 bases). The CDR3 loop reads CASSPTLIGAGELFF. The CDR3 nucleotides read TGTGCCAGCAGCCCCACCCTCATAGGGGCCGGGGAGCTGTTTTTT. Full variable domain (remainder filled in from reference TRBV7-2 and TRBJ2-2): GAGVSQSPSNKVTEKGKDVELRCDPISGHTALYWYRQSLGQGLEFLIYFQGNSAPDKSGLPSDRFSAERTGGSVSTLTIQRTQQEDSAVYLCASSPTLIGAGELFFGEGSRLTVL.